The 8 T cell receptor beta chains below come from one sample, sequenced in a study of T cells in women clearing cervical HPV infection. The table came from immunoSEQ multiplex PCR; TCRdb's copy has only in-frame clones and leaves some out. The listing records 25,000 to 35,000 clones. Sequencing was done on a sample of blood buffy coat. The source of these receptors is a woman aged 18 to 69 with a cervical HPV16 infection that either progressed to CIN3+ or cleared (not recorded which).

Points on this clone: The read is 3 residues too short to cover the CDR3 end, so that end is filled in from the germline J gene. The V call is TRBV4-1, the J call TRBJ1-2, with 7 positions matching TRBD1. Looked up from germline, CDR1 is MGHRA and CDR2 is YSYEKL. CDR3 length: 14 residues. Trimming at V came to 2 bases and at J to 6 bases, leaving 6 bases not matched to a gene. The CDR3 here is CASSQWGQKNGYTF. CDR3 DNA (partial): TGCGCCAGCAGCCAATGGGGACAGAAAAATGGC.

Details on this clone: The sequenced fragment ends 3 residues before the CDR3 boundary, so the rest is inferred from the germline J gene. The J gene is TRBJ2-7, the V gene TRBV13, with TRBD1 matching over 8 bases. J lost 2 bases, V lost 3 bases, and 9 bases had no gene match. Germline assignment: CDR1 PRHDT and CDR2 FYEKMQ (reference sequence). CDR3 length: 16 residues. The CDR3 region is CASSFDSGTGTYEQYF. Partial CDR3 DNA: TGTGCCAGCAGCTTCGATTCCGGGACAGGCACCTACGAG.

As regards this clone: The read terminates 3 residues ahead of where the CDR3 ends, so the germline J gene completes it. V usage is TRBV19 and J usage is TRBJ2-3; 11 nucleotides agree with TRBD2. Trimming cost V 6 bases and J 2 bases; bases outside gene matches: 4. CDR3 length: 15 residues. Germline values: CDR1 LNHDA, CDR2 SQIVND (reference sequence). CDR3 sequence reads: CASRNSGRATDTQYF. CDR3 DNA, as far as it was read: TGTGCCAGTAGGAATAGCGGGAGGGCCACAGATACG. The whole variable domain, remainder taken from reference TRBV19 and TRBJ2-3, is DGGITQSPKYLFRKEGQNVTLSCEQNLNHDAMYWYRQDPGQGLRLIYYSQIVNDFQKGDIAEGYSVSREKKESFPLTVTSAQKNPTAFYLCASRNSGRATDTQYFGPGTRLTVL.

Points on this clone: The CDR3 end is not reached by the read, which stops 3 residues before it; the germline J gene fills it in. V gene TRBV14 combines with J gene TRBJ1-2; D is undetermined. The CDR3 extends over 14 amino acids. V lost 2 bases and J lost 6, with 13 bases in between. Germline values: CDR1 SGHDN, CDR2 FVKESK. The sequenced CDR3 bases are TGTGCCAGCAGCCAAAAGCCCCGGCGGGATGGC. It translates to CASSQKPRRDG. The CDR3 reads in full as CASSQKPRRDGYTF.

In the case of this clone: The observed sequence ends 3 residues before the CDR3 terminus, with the missing tail filled in from the germline J gene. The chain employs TRBV7-6 and TRBJ2-1, with D possibly TRBD2 on 5 matching bases. Looked up from germline, CDR1 is SGHVS and CDR2 is FNYEAQ. The CDR3 runs 14 residues. Trimming removed 2 bases from V and 5 bases from J, with 10 bases in between. CDR3 in amino acids: CASSLFSGNNEQFF. The CDR3 DNA, read in part, is TGTGCCAGCAGCTTATTTTCGGGGAACAATGAG.

Turning to this clone: The read falls 3 residues short of the CDR3 end, and the missing part is taken from the germline J gene. J is TRBJ1-1 and V is TRBV6-2 or TRBV6-3, with no clear D. Germline V gene lookup returns CDR1 MNHEY and CDR2 SVGEGT. This CDR3 region has 12 residues. Trimming took off 6 bases at V and 1 base at J, with 6 bases between the two ends. The CDR3 reads CASRTRNTEAFF. Partial CDR3 DNA: TGTGCCAGCAGAACACGGAACACTGAA.

Regarding this clone: The read terminates 3 residues before the CDR3 end, so the remaining end is supplied by the germline J gene. The chain has TRBV30 and TRBJ2-1; no firm D call. Germline-derived CDR1 and CDR2 are GTSNPN and SVGIG (reference sequence). Trimming took off 1 base at V and 7 bases at J, with 20 bases between the two ends. The CDR3 has 16 residues. The covered CDR3 bases are TGTGCCTGGAGTGGCGGCGAGGATTCATCGCGGAATGAG. Residues: CAWSGGEDSSRNE. The full-length CDR3 reads as CAWSGGEDSSRNEQFF.

About this clone itself: From the germline J gene comes the end of the CDR3, since the read stops 3 residues before it. This chain connects TRBV30 to TRBJ2-3, with unresolved D. V was pared by 2 bases and J by 6 bases, with 9 bases between. The CDR3 totals 12 residues. Germline CDR1 and CDR2: GTSNPN and SVGIG (reference sequence). The CDR3 sequence: CAWSRQSDTQYF. The part of the CDR3 DNA that was read is TGTGCCTGGAGTAGACAAAGTGATACG. Together with reference TRBV30 and TRBJ2-3, the CDR3 gives the full variable domain: SQTIHQWPATLVQPVGSPLSLECTVEGTSNPNLYWYRQAAGRGLQLLFYSVGIGQISSEVPQNLSASRPQDRQFILSSKKLLLSDSGFYLCAWSRQSDTQYFGPGTRLTVL.